These T cell receptor beta chains were read from a single sample in a study of vaccination and CD4 T cells after COVID-19. TCRdb reprocessed the PCR reads with MiXCR, giving one entry per CDR3 protein. The data contain roughly 7,400 distinct CDR3 sequences, roughly 69% of them singletons. No cognate antigen is known for these TCRs. The sample consisted of CD4+ T cells from blood, cultured in vitro. The receptors stem from a human donor who had recovered from COVID-19. CDR3s include the opening cysteine and the closing phenylalanine or tryptophan. The order of the fields is CDR3 protein, CDR3 DNA, V gene, clone size, J gene, D gene, CDR3 length. The D gene is left open where the match is weak. Expanded clones get a size class; other rows say once, few or many, or leave the size out.

CDR3 protein: CASVGQGGGELFF; CDR3 DNA: TGTGCCAGCGTGGGACAGGGTGGCGGGGAGCTGTTTTTT; V gene: TRBV6-1; clone size: .; J gene: TRBJ2-2; D gene: TRBD1; CDR3 length: 13
CDR3 protein: CASSKGATGGILEAFF; CDR3 DNA: TGTGCCAGCAGCAAAGGAGCGACAGGGGGAATATTGGAAGCTTTCTTT; V gene: TRBV21-1; clone size: .; J gene: TRBJ1-1; D gene: .; CDR3 length: 16
CDR3 protein: CSARDRPANNSPLHF; CDR3 DNA: TGCAGTGCTAGAGATCGGCCGGCAAATAATTCACCCCTCCACTTT; V gene: TRBV20-1; clone size: .; J gene: TRBJ1-6; D gene: .; CDR3 length: 15
CDR3 protein: CASSLRDTQYF; CDR3 DNA: TGTGCCAGCAGTTTAAGAGATACGCAGTATTTT; V gene: TRBV27; clone size: .; J gene: TRBJ2-3; D gene: .; CDR3 length: 11
CDR3 protein: CASSLSVNTEAFF; CDR3 DNA: TGTGCCAGCAGTTTATCGGTGAACACTGAAGCTTTCTTT; V gene: TRBV28; clone size: .; J gene: TRBJ1-1; D gene: .; CDR3 length: 13
CDR3 protein: CASTTRVGAMNTEAFF; CDR3 DNA: TGTGCCAGCACCACTAGGGTTGGGGCCATGAACACTGAAGCTTTCTTT; V gene: TRBV6-1; clone size: .; J gene: TRBJ1-1; D gene: .; CDR3 length: 16
CDR3 protein: CATSDGMGRGYGYTF; CDR3 DNA: TGTGCCACCAGTGATGGGATGGGGCGGGGCTATGGCTACACCTTC; V gene: TRBV24-1; clone size: .; J gene: TRBJ1-2; D gene: .; CDR3 length: 15
CDR3 protein: CASSPDASGGTDTQYF; CDR3 DNA: TGTGCCAGCAGCCCCGACGCTAGCGGAGGTACAGATACGCAGTATTTT; V gene: TRBV14; clone size: .; J gene: TRBJ2-3; D gene: TRBD2; CDR3 length: 16
CDR3 protein: CASSFSRERSYTF; CDR3 DNA: TGTGCCAGCAGTTTTAGTAGGGAAAGGAGCTACACCTTC; V gene: TRBV27; clone size: .; J gene: TRBJ1-2; D gene: .; CDR3 length: 13
CDR3 protein: CASSLVVATEAFF; CDR3 DNA: TGTGCCAGCAGTTTAGTGGTGGCTACTGAAGCTTTCTTT; V gene: TRBV28; clone size: .; J gene: TRBJ1-1; D gene: .; CDR3 length: 13
CDR3 protein: CASSSQATSNSPLHF; CDR3 DNA: TGTGCCAGCAGTTCACAGGCAACCTCTAATTCACCCCTCCACTTT; V gene: TRBV12-3/TRBV12-4; clone size: .; J gene: TRBJ1-6; D gene: .; CDR3 length: 15
CDR3 protein: CASSLRAVSTDTQYF; CDR3 DNA: TGTGCCAGCAGTTTGAGGGCTGTTAGCACAGATACGCAGTATTTT; V gene: TRBV27; clone size: .; J gene: TRBJ2-3; D gene: .; CDR3 length: 15
CDR3 protein: CASSYWTSDTDTQYF; CDR3 DNA: TGTGCCAGCAGTTACTGGACTAGCGACACAGATACGCAGTATTTT; V gene: TRBV6-5; clone size: .; J gene: TRBJ2-3; D gene: TRBD2; CDR3 length: 15
CDR3 protein: CSAPDSNSNQPQHF; CDR3 DNA: TGCAGTGCGCCGGACAGCAATAGCAATCAGCCCCAGCATTTT; V gene: TRBV20-1; clone size: .; J gene: TRBJ1-5; D gene: .; CDR3 length: 14
CDR3 protein: CATSFRSKADTQYF; CDR3 DNA: TGTGCCACCAGCTTCCGTTCGAAGGCAGATACGCAGTATTTT; V gene: TRBV15; clone size: once; J gene: TRBJ2-3; D gene: .; CDR3 length: 14
CDR3 protein: CSARDLLDSSGGLAKNIQYF; CDR3 DNA: TGCAGTGCTAGAGATTTGTTGGACTCTAGCGGGGGTCTAGCCAAAAACATTCAGTACTTC; V gene: TRBV20-1; clone size: .; J gene: TRBJ2-4; D gene: TRBD2; CDR3 length: 20